The 22 T cell receptor beta chains presented below share a single source sample, sequenced in a study of cytomegalovirus exposure and HLA in healthy donors. The PCR was carried out with 60 Vbeta primers and 13 Jbeta primers. Profiled with immunoSEQ multiplex PCR; TCRdb holds only in-frame clones, not every one. The repertoire includes around 70,000 clones, almost 80% of them detected once, and around 3% sits in the top ten. The material sequenced was PBMCs. These receptors were collected from a girl aged 10 to 17 in good health and CMV-seropositive.

This clone was seen once. This chain uses TRBV28 with TRBJ2-4; D might be TRBD1 (8 bases). Trimming pared 5 bases from V and 0 bases from J, leaving 20 bases between. The CDR3 is 18 residues long. Germline V CDR1 and CDR2: MDHEN, SYDVKM. The CDR3 coding sequence is TGTGCCAGCAGTCCGAATACAGGGGGAGGGCTAGCCAAAAACATTCAGTACTTC. It translates to CASSPNTGGGLAKNIQYF.

The chain is built from TRBV4-3 and TRBJ2-5, with D possibly being TRBD1 (5 bases). V lost 3 bases, J lost 4 bases, and 9 bases lay in between. The CDR3 loop spans 13 amino acids. Germline V gene sequence: CDR1 LGHNA, CDR2 YSLEER. In DNA, the CDR3 is TGCGCCAGCAGCCAGGACATTGGAGAGACCCAGTACTTC. Protein sequence: CASSQDIGETQYF.

J is TRBJ1-2 and V is TRBV19; 9 nucleotides agree with TRBD1. The CDR3 has 14 residues. Unmatched junction bases numbered 6, after V lost 6 bases and J lost 4 bases. Looked up from germline, CDR1 is LNHDA and CDR2 is SQIVND (reference sequence). CDR3 loop: CASRAGTGLYGYTF. CDR3 nucleotides: TGTGCCAGTAGGGCCGGGACAGGGCTCTATGGCTACACCTTC.

V gene TRBV23-1 combines with J gene TRBJ2-7, with a weak D call TRBD1 (5 bases). TRBV23-1 is marked as an open reading frame, function uncertain. V gave up 2 bases and J gave up 0 bases, with 14 bases separating them. CDR3 length equals 16 residues. The CDR3 reads CASSQDPQAPSYEQYF. The CDR3 coding sequence is TGCGCCAGCAGTCAAGACCCACAGGCTCCCTCCTACGAGCAGTACTTC.

This chain connects TRBV6-1 to TRBJ1-1; 7 nucleotides match TRBD1. The CDR3 has 14 amino acids. The trim removed 3 bases at V and 4 bases at J, leaving 5 bases unmatched. The germline V gene has CDR1 MNHNS and CDR2 SASEGT. The CDR3 sequence is CASSDRGRGTEAFF. CDR3 nucleotides: TGTGCCAGCAGTGATAGGGGGCGCGGCACTGAAGCTTTCTTT.

The CDR3 bases are TGTGCCAGCAGTCTAGGGACAGGGGTGTGGGGAGAGACCCAGTACTTC. Translation: CASSLGTGVWGETQYF. The V call is TRBV2, the J call TRBJ2-5, with 10 bases fitting TRBD1. The V gene end was trimmed by 5 bases and the J gene end by 4 bases; junction bases not matched to a gene: 10. The germline V gene encodes CDR1 SNHLY and CDR2 FYNNEI. The CDR3 has 16 amino acids.

This sequence joins TRBV5-4 and TRBJ2-7; TRBD1 matches 10 bases. V shed 3 bases and J 0 bases; nucleotides not matched to a gene: 3. Germline lookup yields CDR1 SGHNT and CDR2 YYREEE (reference sequence). This CDR3 region has 15 residues. The DNA of the CDR3 is TGTGCCAGCAGCTCTGGGACAGGGGCCTCCTACGAGCAGTACTTC. Its protein product is CASSSGTGASYEQYF.

This chain joins TRBV5-1 and TRBJ2-7; D unclear. Germline V gene sequence: CDR1 SGHRS, CDR2 YFSETQ. Deletions cut 0 bases from V and 3 bases from J, with 10 bases between. This CDR3 region has 14 residues. CDR3 in amino acids: CASSLDLGDYEQYF. The CDR3 region has the DNA TGCGCCAGCAGCTTGGACTTAGGAGACTACGAGCAGTACTTC.

The chain couples TRBV28 to TRBJ2-7, with 9 bases that match TRBD1. This CDR3 has 14 amino acids. After removal of 6 bases from V and 3 bases from J, the junction contained 6 bases not matched to a gene. CDR1 is MDHEN and CDR2 is SYDVKM in the germline V gene. The CDR3 here is CASSFLTGGYEQYF. In nucleotides, the CDR3 is TGTGCCAGCAGCTTTTTGACAGGGGGCTACGAGCAGTACTTC. The variable domain in full, completed from reference TRBV28 and TRBJ2-7, reads DVKVTQSSRYLVKRTGEKVFLECVQDMDHENMFWYRQDPGLGLRLIYFSYDVKMKEKGDIPEGYSVSREKKERFSLILESASTNQTSMYLCASSFLTGGYEQYFGPGTRLTVT.

This clone was picked up one time. The chain joins TRBV4-1 to TRBJ2-7, with 9 bases identical to TRBD1. Germline V gene sequence: CDR1 MGHRA, CDR2 YSYEKL. The CDR3 consists of 15 residues. J was trimmed by 5 bases and V by 2 bases; bases with no gene match: 7. The CDR3 loop is CASSQLDRGANEQYF. The CDR3 DNA is TGCGCCAGCAGCCAACTGGACAGGGGTGCGAACGAGCAGTACTTC.

This chain links TRBV28 with TRBJ1-1; 11 bases align to TRBD1. This CDR3 comprises 15 residues. J lost 2 bases, V lost 3 bases, and 2 bases had no gene match. Per the germline V gene, CDR1 is MDHEN and CDR2 is SYDVKM. CDR3 DNA sequence: TGTGCCAGCAGTTTCTGGACAGGGGGCAACACTGAAGCTTTCTTT. This sequence encodes CASSFWTGGNTEAFF.

This chain uses TRBV29-1 with TRBJ2-1; a possible D gene is TRBD2 (6 bases). This CDR3 is built from 12 residues. The germline CDR1 and CDR2 sequences are SQVTM and ANQGSEA. V was pared by 3 bases and J by 15 bases, with 18 bases between. CDR3 sequence reads: CSVDDPGLRPFF. CDR3 nucleotides: TGCAGCGTTGACGATCCGGGACTCCGCCCGTTCTTC.

The chain employs TRBV5-1 and TRBJ2-3, with D possibly being TRBD2 (5 bases). The CDR3 runs to 12 residues. Germline V gene sequence: CDR1 SGHRS, CDR2 YFSETQ. V lost 4 bases, J lost 6 bases, and 9 bases lay in between. The CDR3 reads CASSPREDTQYF. In DNA, the CDR3 is TGCGCCAGCAGCCCGAGGGAGGATACGCAGTATTTT.

The chain has TRBV30 and TRBJ1-2, with a possible D match to TRBD1 (5 bases). Trimming pared 0 bases from V and 7 bases from J, leaving 15 bases between. Germline V lookup: CDR1 GTSNPN, CDR2 SVGIG (reference sequence). CDR3 size: 14 residues. The CDR3: CAWSVGPRARGYTF. CDR3 in DNA: TGTGCCTGGAGTGTTGGCCCCAGGGCGCGTGGCTACACCTTC.

This chain's CDR3 is CSAGGTDTQYF. In DNA, the CDR3 is TGCAGTGCGGGGGGGACAGATACGCAGTATTTT. V gene TRBV20-1 combines with J gene TRBJ2-3, with TRBD2 matching over 7 bases. The germline V gene has CDR1 DFQATT and CDR2 SNEGSKA (reference sequence). With V trimmed by 6 bases and J by 3 bases, 0 bases remained unmatched. The CDR3 length is 11 residues.

The chain joins TRBV11-3 to TRBJ2-1; 7 positions agree with TRBD1. Per germline, CDR1 SGHNT and CDR2 YENEEA. The CDR3 is 14 residues long. J gave up 6 bases and V 4 bases, and 6 bases lay outside the gene matches. The CDR3 coding sequence is TGTGCCAGCAGCTACAGACAGGGCTTCAATGAGCAGTTCTTC. This codes for CASSYRQGFNEQFF.

This clone was observed a few times. The chain uses TRBV30 and TRBJ2-3; D possibly corresponds to TRBD2 (5 bases). Looked up from germline, CDR1 is GTSNPN and CDR2 is SVGIG (reference sequence). The length of the CDR3 is 14 residues. V lost 2 bases and J lost 6, with 15 bases in between. CDR3 DNA: TGTGCCTGGAGTCCGGGGTCTACCCCCGATACGCAGTATTTT. This gives the protein CAWSPGSTPDTQYF.

The genes are TRBV5-1 and TRBJ1-1; maybe TRBD1 (6 bases). This CDR3 has 14 residues. Between the trimmed V and J ends, which lost 3 bases and 1 base, there was a span of 10 bases. CDR1 SGHRS and CDR2 YFSETQ come from the germline V gene. The CDR3 loop reads CASSSRGQNTEAFF. The CDR3 bases are TGCGCCAGCAGCTCCAGGGGCCAGAACACTGAAGCTTTCTTT. Variable domain in full (rest from reference TRBV5-1 and TRBJ1-1): KAGVTQTPRYLIKTRGQQVTLSCSPISGHRSVSWYQQTPGQGLQFLFEYFSETQRNKGNFPGRFSGRQFSNSRSEMNVSTLELGDSALYLCASSSRGQNTEAFFGQGTRLTVV.

This chain uses TRBV5-6 with TRBJ2-7; D might be TRBD1 (5 bases). The germline V gene has CDR1 SGHDT and CDR2 YYEEEE. CDR3 length: 13 amino acids. V was trimmed by 4 bases and J by 1 base, leaving 9 bases between them. The CDR3 bases are TGTGCCAGCAGCCAGGGTTCGTCCTACGAGCAGTACTTC. It specifies CASSQGSSYEQYF.

The chain couples TRBV11-2 to TRBJ2-7, with a weak D call TRBD2 (5 bases). This CDR3 has 14 amino acids. Trimming pared 7 bases from V and 1 base from J, leaving 14 bases between. Germline V gives CDR1 SGHAT, CDR2 FQNNGV. The CDR3 reads CASTRAAASYEQYF. The CDR3 nucleotides read TGTGCCAGCACCCGGGCAGCGGCTTCCTACGAGCAGTACTTC.

The chain uses TRBV27 and TRBJ1-1; no reliable D call. This CDR3 comprises 12 residues. Germline V gene sequence: CDR1 MNHEY, CDR2 SMNVEV (reference sequence). V was shortened by 7 bases and J by 1 base, with 7 bases between the two germline ends. Here the CDR3 DNA reads TGTGCCAGCACCGCGAGGAACACTGAAGCTTTCTTT. Encoded protein: CASTARNTEAFF.

This clone appeared a few times. The genes are TRBV5-1 and TRBJ2-1; D is uncertain. Germline lookup yields CDR1 SGHRS and CDR2 YFSETQ. The CDR3 contains 12 residues. Trimming removed 0 bases from V and 6 bases from J, with 4 bases in between. CDR3 DNA: TGCGCCAGCAGCTTGGACGGCAATGAGCAGTTCTTC. It specifies CASSLDGNEQFF.